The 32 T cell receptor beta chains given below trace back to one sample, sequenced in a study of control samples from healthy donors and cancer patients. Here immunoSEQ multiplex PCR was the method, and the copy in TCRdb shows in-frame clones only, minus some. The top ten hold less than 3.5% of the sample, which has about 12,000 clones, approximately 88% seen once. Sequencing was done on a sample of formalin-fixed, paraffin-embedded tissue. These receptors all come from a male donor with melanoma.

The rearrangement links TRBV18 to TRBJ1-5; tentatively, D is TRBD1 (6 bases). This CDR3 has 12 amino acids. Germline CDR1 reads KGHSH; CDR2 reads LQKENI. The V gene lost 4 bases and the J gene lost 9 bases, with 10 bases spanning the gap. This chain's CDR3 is CASSRPQGPQHF. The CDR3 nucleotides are TGTGCCAGCTCACGACCACAGGGGCCCCAGCATTTT.

CDR3 protein: CASSDTTGTSEKLFF. The CDR3 DNA sequence: TGTGCCAGCAGCGATACGACAGGGACGTCGGAAAAACTGTTTTTT. The V gene is TRBV9, the J gene TRBJ1-4; 7 bases agree with TRBD1. Per germline, CDR1 SGDLS and CDR2 YYNGEE. V was pared by 3 bases and J by 8 bases, with 10 bases of the junction left unmatched. This CDR3 spans 15 amino acids. Together with reference TRBV9 and TRBJ1-4, the CDR3 gives the full variable domain: DSGVTQTPKHLITATGQRVTLRCSPRSGDLSVYWYQQSLDQGLQFLIQYYNGEERAKGNILERFSAQQFPDLHSELNLSSLELGDSALYFCASSDTTGTSEKLFFGSGTQLSVL.

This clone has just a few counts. As DNA, the CDR3 is TGTGCCAGCAGCTTAAATGGCCCCGGACTAGCGGGTTACAATGAGCAGTTCTTC. Translation: CASSLNGPGLAGYNEQFF. This chain connects TRBV7-3 to TRBJ2-1; 11 bases map to TRBD2. The CDR3 sequence is 18 residues long. The germline gives CDR1 SGHTA, CDR2 FQGTGA. Trimming at V came to 1 base and at J to 4 bases, leaving 9 bases not matched to a gene.

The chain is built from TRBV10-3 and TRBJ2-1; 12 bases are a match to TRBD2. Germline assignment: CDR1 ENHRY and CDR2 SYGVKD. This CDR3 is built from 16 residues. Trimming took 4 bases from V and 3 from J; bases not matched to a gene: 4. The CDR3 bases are TGTGCCATCAGTGCCCCGACTAGCGGGAGCTACAATGAGCAGTTCTTC. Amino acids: CAISAPTSGSYNEQFF.

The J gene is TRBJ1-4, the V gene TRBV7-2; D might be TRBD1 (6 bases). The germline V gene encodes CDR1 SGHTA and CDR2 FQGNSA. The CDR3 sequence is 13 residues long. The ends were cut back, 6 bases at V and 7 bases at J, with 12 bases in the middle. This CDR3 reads CASSRGGGEKLFF. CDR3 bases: TGTGCCAGCAGTCGAGGGGGGGGTGAAAAACTGTTTTTT.

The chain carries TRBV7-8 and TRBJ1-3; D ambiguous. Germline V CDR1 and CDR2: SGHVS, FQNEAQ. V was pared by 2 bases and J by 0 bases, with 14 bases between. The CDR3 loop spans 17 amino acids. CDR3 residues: CASSLFRAARSGNTIYF. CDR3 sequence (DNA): TGTGCCAGCAGCTTATTCCGGGCGGCCCGCTCTGGAAACACCATATATTTT.

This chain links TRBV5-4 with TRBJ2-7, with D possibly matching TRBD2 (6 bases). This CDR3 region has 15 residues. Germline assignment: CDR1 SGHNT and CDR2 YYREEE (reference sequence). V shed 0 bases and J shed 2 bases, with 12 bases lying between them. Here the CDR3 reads CASSLGLAGTYEQYF. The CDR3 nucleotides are TGTGCCAGCAGCTTGGGATTGGCGGGGACCTACGAGCAGTACTTC.

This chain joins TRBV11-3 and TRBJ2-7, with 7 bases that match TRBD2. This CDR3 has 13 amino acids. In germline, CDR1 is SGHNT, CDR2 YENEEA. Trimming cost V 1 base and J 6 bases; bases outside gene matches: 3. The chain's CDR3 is CASSLGEGLEQYV. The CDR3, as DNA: TGTGCCAGCAGCTTAGGGGAGGGTCTCGAGCAGTACGTC.

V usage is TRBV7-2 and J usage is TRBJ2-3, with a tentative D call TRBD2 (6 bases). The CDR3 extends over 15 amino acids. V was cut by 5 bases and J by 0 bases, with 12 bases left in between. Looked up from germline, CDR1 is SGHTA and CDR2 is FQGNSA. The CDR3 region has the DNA TGTGCCAGCAGCAAACTAGCAGTTAGCACAGATACGCAGTATTTT. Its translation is CASSKLAVSTDTQYF.

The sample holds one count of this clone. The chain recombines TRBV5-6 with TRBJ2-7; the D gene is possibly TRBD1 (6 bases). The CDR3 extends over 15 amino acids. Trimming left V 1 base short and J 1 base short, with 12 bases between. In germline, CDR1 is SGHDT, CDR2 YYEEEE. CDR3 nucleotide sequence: TGTGCCAGCAGCTTGTTCTCAGGGGTGTCCTACGAGCAGTACTTC. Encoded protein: CASSLFSGVSYEQYF.

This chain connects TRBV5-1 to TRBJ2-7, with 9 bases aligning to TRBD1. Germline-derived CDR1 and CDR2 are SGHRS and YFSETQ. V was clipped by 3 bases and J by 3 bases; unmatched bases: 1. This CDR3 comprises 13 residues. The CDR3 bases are TGCGCCAGCAGCTGGGGACAGGGCTACGAGCAGTACGTC. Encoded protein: CASSWGQGYEQYV.

CDR3 loop: CASSERSTSEQYF. CDR3 in DNA: TGTGCCAGCAGTGAGAGATCTACTTCCGAGCAGTACTTC. The chain has TRBV27 and TRBJ2-7; D is unresolved. This CDR3 is built from 13 residues. The germline CDR1 and CDR2 sequences are MNHEY and SMNVEV (reference sequence). Trimming cost V 5 bases and J 6 bases, with 14 bases left between them.

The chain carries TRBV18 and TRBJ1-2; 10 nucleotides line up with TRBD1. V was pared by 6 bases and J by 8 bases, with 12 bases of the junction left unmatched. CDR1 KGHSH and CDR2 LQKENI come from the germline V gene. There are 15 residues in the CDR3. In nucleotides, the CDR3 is TGTGCCAGCTCCCACGACAGGGGGCTGGTTGAAGGCTACACCTTC. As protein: CASSHDRGLVEGYTF.

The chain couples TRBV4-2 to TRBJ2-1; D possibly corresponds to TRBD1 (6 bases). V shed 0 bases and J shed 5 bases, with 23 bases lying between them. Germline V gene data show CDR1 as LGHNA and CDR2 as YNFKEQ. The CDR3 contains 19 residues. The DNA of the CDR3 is TGTGCCAGCAGCCAAGAGCATGGTGGGGGCCAGGGGTCAGACAATGAGCAGTTCTTC. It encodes CASSQEHGGGQGSDNEQFF.

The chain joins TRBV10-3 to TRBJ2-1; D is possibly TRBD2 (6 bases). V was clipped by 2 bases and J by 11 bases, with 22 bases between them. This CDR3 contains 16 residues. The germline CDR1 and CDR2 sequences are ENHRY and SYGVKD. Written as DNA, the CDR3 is TGTGCCATCAGTGAGCCCGAGGGAGGCCCCATTTCACAGCAGTTCTTC. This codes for CAISEPEGGPISQQFF.

The CDR3 is CASRRQGTSTDTQYF. CDR3 in DNA: TGTGCCAGCAGAAGACAGGGGACCTCCACAGATACGCAGTATTTT. The gene calls are TRBV2 and TRBJ2-3, with 8 bases matching TRBD1. The V and J ends lost 6 bases and 2 bases, in that order; junction bases with no gene match: 7. CDR3 length: 15 residues. The V gene's germline CDR1 is SNHLY and CDR2 FYNNEI.

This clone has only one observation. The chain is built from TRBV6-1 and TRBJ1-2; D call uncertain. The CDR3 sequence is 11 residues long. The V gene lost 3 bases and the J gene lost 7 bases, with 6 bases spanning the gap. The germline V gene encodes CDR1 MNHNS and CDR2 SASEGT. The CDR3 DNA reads TGTGCCAGCAGTGATGGTTCTGGCTACACCTTC. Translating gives CASSDGSGYTF.

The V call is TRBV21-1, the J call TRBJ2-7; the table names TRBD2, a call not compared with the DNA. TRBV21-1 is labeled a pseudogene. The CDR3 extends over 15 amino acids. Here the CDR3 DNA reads TGTGCCAGCAAACCCTTTTCACAGCCGGGGTACGAGCAGTACGTC. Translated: CASKPFSQPGYEQYV.

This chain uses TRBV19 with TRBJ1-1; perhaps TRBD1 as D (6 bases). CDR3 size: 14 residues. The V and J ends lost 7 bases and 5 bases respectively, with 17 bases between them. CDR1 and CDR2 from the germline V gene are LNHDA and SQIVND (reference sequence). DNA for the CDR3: TGTGCCAGTACCATAACAGGGAGGGCGACTGAAGCTTTCTTT. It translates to CASTITGRATEAFF. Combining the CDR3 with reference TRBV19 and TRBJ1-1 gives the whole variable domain DGGITQSPKYLFRKEGQNVTLSCEQNLNHDAMYWYRQDPGQGLRLIYYSQIVNDFQKGDIAEGYSVSREKKESFPLTVTSAQKNPTAFYLCASTITGRATEAFFGQGTRLTVV.

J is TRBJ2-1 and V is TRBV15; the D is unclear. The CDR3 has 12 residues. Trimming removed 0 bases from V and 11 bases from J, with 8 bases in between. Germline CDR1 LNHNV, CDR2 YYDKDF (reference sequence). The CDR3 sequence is CATSRDFVKQFF. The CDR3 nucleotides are TGTGCCACCAGCAGAGATTTTGTCAAGCAGTTCTTC.

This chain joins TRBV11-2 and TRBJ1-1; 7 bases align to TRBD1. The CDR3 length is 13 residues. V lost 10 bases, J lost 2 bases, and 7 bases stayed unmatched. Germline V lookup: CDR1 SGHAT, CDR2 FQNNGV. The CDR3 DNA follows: TGTGCCACCGGGACAGACATAAACACTGAAGCTTTCTTT. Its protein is CATGTDINTEAFF.

The CDR3 region is CASSQGTLGGRVGEQFF. The CDR3 coding sequence is TGCGCCAGCAGCCAAGGCACCCTGGGGGGGAGGGTCGGTGAGCAGTTCTTC. The chain is built from TRBV4-3 and TRBJ2-1, with 7 bases fitting TRBD2. Germline V gene sequence: CDR1 LGHNA, CDR2 YSLEER. This CDR3 is 17 amino acids long. Trimming removed 1 base from V and 9 bases from J; junction bases left unmatched: 15.

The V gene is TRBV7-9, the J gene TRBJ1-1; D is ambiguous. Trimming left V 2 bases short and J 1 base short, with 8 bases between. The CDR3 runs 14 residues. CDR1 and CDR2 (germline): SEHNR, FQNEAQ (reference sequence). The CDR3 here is CASSLSTRNTEAFF. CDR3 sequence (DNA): TGTGCCAGCAGCTTAAGTACGAGGAACACTGAAGCTTTCTTT. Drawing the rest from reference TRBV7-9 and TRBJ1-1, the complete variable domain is DTGVSQNPRHKITKRGQNVTFRCDPISEHNRLYWYRQTLGQGPEFLTYFQNEAQLEKSRLLSDRFSAERPKGSFSTLEIQRTEQGDSAMYLCASSLSTRNTEAFFGQGTRLTVV.

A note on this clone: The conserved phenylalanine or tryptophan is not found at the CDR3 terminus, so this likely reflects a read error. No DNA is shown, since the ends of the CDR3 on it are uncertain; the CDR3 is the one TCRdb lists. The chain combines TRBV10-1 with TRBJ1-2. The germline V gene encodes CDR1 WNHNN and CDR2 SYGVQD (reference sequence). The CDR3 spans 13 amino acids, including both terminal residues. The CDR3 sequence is CASQLSRDGKQIS.

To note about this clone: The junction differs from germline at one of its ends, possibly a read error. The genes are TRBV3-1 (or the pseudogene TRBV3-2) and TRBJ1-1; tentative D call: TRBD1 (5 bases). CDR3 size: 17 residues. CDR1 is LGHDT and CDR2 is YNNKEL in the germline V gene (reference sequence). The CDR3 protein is CASSQSPSPGTPWVRLF. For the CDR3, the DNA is TGTGCCAGCAGCCAATCCCCCTCCCCCGGGACCCCATGGGTCAGACTCTTT.

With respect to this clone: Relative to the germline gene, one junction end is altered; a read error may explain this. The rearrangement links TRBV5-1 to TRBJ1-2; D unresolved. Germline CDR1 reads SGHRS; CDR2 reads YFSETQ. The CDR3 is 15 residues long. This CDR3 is CASSLAGDFAALSPF. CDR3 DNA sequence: TGCGCCAGCAGCTTGGCAGGAGACTTCGCCGCACTATCTCCCTTC.

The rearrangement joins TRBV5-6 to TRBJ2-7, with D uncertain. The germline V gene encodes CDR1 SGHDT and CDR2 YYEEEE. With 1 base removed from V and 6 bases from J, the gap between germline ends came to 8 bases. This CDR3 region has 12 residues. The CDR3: CASSLSGSEQYV. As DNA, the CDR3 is TGTGCCAGCAGCTTGTCTGGAAGCGAGCAGTACGTC.

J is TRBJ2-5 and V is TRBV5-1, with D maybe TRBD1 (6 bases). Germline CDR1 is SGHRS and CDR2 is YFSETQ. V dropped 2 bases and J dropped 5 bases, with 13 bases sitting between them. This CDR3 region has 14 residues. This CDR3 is CASSLTGTFETQYF. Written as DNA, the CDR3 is TGCGCCAGCAGCTTAACAGGGACCTTTGAGACCCAGTACTTC.

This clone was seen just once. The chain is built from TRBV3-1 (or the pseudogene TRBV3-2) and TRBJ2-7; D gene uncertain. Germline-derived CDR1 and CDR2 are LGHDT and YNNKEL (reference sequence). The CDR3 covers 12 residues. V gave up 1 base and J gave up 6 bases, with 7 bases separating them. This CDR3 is CASSQGTGEQYV. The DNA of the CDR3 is TGTGCCAGCAGCCAAGGCACTGGCGAGCAGTACGTC.

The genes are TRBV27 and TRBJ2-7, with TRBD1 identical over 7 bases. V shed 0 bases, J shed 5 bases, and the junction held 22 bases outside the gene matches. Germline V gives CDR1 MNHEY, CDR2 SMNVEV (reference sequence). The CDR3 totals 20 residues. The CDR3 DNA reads TGTGCCAGCAGTTTATCCAGACAGGGACGCGCTCCGGGATACGCTAACGAGCAGTACTTC. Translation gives CASSLSRQGRAPGYANEQYF.

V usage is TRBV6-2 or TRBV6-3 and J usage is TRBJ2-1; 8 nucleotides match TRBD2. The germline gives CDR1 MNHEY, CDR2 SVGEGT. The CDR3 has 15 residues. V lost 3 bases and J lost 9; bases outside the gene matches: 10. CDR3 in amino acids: CASSYWGAGVREQFF. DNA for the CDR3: TGTGCCAGCAGTTATTGGGGAGCGGGAGTTCGTGAGCAGTTCTTC.

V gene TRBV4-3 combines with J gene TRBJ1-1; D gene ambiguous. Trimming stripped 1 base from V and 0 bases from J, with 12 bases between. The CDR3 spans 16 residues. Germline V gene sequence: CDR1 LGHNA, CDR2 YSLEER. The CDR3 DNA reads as TGCGCCAGCAGCCAAGGGTCCGGCAGCCTGAACACTGAAGCTTTCTTT. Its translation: CASSQGSGSLNTEAFF.